A selection of T cell receptor beta chains follows, all from one sample in a study of OX40 agonist ivuxolimab in advanced cancers. Profiling relied on immunoSEQ multiplex PCR, and the TCRdb table lists in-frame clones only, not all of them. The sample records about 21,000 clones, around 90% being singletons. The sequences come from CD4+ or CD8+ T cells sorted from blood, collected in a trial of the OX40 agonist ivuxolimab. The receptors derive from an adult with an advanced solid tumor such as melanoma, head and neck, liver or kidney cancer. Each CDR3 is given with its conserved first and last residue. The D gene is left open where the match is weak.

.	TRBV14	15	TRBJ2-7	CASSRNRVGAYEQYF
.	TRBV13	13	TRBJ2-5	CASSIGTFETQYF
.	TRBV11-2	15	TRBJ2-7	CASSLAPAAGYEQYF
.	TRBV6-5	14	TRBJ2-1	CASSLMSSYNEQFF
.	TRBV9	13	TRBJ1-2	CASRGADNYGYTF
TRBD2	TRBV6-1	14	TRBJ2-3	CASNSGGAADTQYF
.	TRBV7-9	14	TRBJ2-3	CASSLLSGTDTQYF
.	TRBV6-1	11	TRBJ1-1	CASFRGTEAFF
TRBD2	TRBV9	15	TRBJ2-3	CASSSGEGYWDTQYF
.	TRBV18	13	TRBJ2-7	CASSLQGPHEQYF
TRBD1	TRBV27	14	TRBJ2-5	CASRGTGGAETQYF
.	TRBV12-5	13	TRBJ2-7	CASGLGTFYEQYF
TRBD1	TRBV6-1	17	TRBJ1-1	CASSERLVRDSKTEAFF
.	TRBV7-9	14	TRBJ1-1	CASSSQTLNTEAFF
TRBD1	TRBV29-1	16	TRBJ2-7	CSVEKMAGGSSYEQYF
.	TRBV6-1	13	TRBJ1-2	CASPGGLNYGYTF
.	TRBV19	15	TRBJ2-5	CASSIVAAAKETQYF
.	TRBV12-5	16	TRBJ1-2	CASGLGAGRSLGGYTF